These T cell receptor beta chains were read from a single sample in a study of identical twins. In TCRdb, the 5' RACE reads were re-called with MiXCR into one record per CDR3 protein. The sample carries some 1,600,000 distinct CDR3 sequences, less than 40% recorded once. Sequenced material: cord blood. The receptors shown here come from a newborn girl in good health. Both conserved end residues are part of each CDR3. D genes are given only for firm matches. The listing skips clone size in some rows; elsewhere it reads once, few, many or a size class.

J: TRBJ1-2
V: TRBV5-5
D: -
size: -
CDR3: CASSLIAPHHPAGYTF

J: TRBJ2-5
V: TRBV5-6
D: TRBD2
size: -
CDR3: CASSLLLGTSIETQYF

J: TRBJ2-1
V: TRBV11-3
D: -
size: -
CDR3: CASSLGGVGAYNEQFF

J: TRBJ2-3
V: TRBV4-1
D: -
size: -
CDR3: CASSQVLLAADTQYF

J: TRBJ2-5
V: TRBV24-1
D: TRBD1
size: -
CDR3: CATSDLGTEGTQYF

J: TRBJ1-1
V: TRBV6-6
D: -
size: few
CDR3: CASSTSTEAFF

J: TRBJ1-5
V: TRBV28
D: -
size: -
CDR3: CASSLWGSGQPQHF

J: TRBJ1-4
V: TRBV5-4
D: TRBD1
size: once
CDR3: CASSSTRGRSEKLFF

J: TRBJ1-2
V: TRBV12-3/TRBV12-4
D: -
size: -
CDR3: CASRPTHGYYGYTF

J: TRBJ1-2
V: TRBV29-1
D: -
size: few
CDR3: CSVDPTRFREVSGNYGYTF

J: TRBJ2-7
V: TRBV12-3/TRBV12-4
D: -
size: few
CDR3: CASSLRESGVYEQYF

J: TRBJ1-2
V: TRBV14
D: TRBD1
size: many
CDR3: CASSQVQGAPANYGYTF

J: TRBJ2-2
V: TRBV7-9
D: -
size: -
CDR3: CASSLAQGTGELFF

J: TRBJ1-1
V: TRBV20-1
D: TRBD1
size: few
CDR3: CSAHRTGREAFF

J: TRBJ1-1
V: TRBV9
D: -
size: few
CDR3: CASRIQYLNTEAFF

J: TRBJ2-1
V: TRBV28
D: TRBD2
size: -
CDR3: CASSSPGLAGREQFF

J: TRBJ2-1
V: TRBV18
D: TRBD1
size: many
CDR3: CASSPRTGDNEQFF

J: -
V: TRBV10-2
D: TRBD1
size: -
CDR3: CASSQGQGINEQYF

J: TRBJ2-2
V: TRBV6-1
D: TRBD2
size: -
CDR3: CASSEAERGLVRELFF

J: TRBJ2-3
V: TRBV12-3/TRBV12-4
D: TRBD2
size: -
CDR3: CASHTPSSGAKADTQYF